Below are 30 T cell receptor beta chains sequenced from a single sample in a study of cytomegalovirus exposure and HLA in healthy donors. Amplification used 60 Vbeta primers and 13 Jbeta primers. Method: immunoSEQ multiplex PCR; TCRdb's copy keeps in-frame clones and lacks some. The profile covers about 200,000 clones, with about 86% appearing a single time and roughly 0.32% taken by the ten largest. The sample taken for sequencing was PBMCs. The receptors were gathered from a woman aged 25 to 39 in good health and CMV-seronegative.

The V call is TRBV6-5, the J call TRBJ1-2; TRBD1 might be the D (5 bases). V was shortened by 4 bases and J by 5 bases, with 20 bases between the two germline ends. The CDR3 has 16 amino acids. CDR1 is MNHEY and CDR2 is SVGAGI in the germline V gene. This CDR3 is CASSSPRLRGGYGYTF. CDR3 in DNA: TGTGCCAGCAGTTCCCCCCGACTGCGGGGGGGGTATGGCTACACCTTC.

The gene calls are TRBV20-1 and TRBJ2-5, with 8 bases fitting TRBD1. The J call may be mistaken, given a closer DNA end match to TRBJ2-7. CDR3 length equals 11 residues. Germline-derived CDR1 and CDR2 are DFQATT and SNEGSKA (reference sequence). The DNA of the CDR3 is TGCAGTGCAAAGACAGGGGACGAGCAGTACTTC. Its translation is CSAKTGDEQYF.

This rearrangement joins TRBV7-9 to TRBJ1-5; D ambiguous. Germline V gene data show CDR1 as SEHNR and CDR2 as FQNEAQ (reference sequence). V was trimmed by 4 bases and J by 6 bases, leaving 10 bases between them. The CDR3 has 13 residues. The CDR3 loop reads CASSSQNGQPQHF. The CDR3, as DNA: TGTGCCAGCAGCTCGCAAAACGGTCAGCCCCAGCATTTT. Full variable domain (rest looked up from reference TRBV7-9 and TRBJ1-5): DTGVSQNPRHKITKRGQNVTFRCDPISEHNRLYWYRQTLGQGPEFLTYFQNEAQLEKSRLLSDRFSAERPKGSFSTLEIQRTEQGDSAMYLCASSSQNGQPQHFGDGTRLSIL.

The J gene is TRBJ1-1, the V gene TRBV5-1, with a possible D match to TRBD1 (5 bases). The germline CDR1 and CDR2 sequences are SGHRS and YFSETQ. The CDR3 consists of 16 residues. V was shortened by 4 bases and J by 4 bases, with 20 bases between the two germline ends. CDR3 sequence: CASSPQGGHFGTEAFF. CDR3 nucleotide sequence: TGCGCCAGCAGCCCACAAGGCGGACATTTTGGCACTGAAGCTTTCTTT.

V is TRBV5-6 and J is TRBJ1-3; D is unclear. The V gene's germline CDR1 is SGHDT and CDR2 YYEEEE. CDR3 length: 14 amino acids. V gave up 1 base and J gave up 1 base, with 6 bases separating them. The CDR3, as DNA: TGTGCCAGCAGCTTGCGACAATCTGGAAACACCATATATTTT. This translates into CASSLRQSGNTIYF.

This sequence joins TRBV27 and TRBJ2-7; weak D call: TRBD2 (5 bases). The V and J ends lost 5 bases and 3 bases respectively, with 14 bases between them. The germline V gene has CDR1 MNHEY and CDR2 SMNVEV (reference sequence). The length of the CDR3 is 14 residues. CDR3 residues: CASSRLAEDYEQYF. CDR3 bases: TGTGCCAGCAGTAGGCTAGCTGAGGACTACGAGCAGTACTTC.

The chain combines TRBV19 with TRBJ1-1; 10 nucleotides align to TRBD1. The V gene's germline CDR1 is LNHDA and CDR2 SQIVND (reference sequence). The J segment lost 0 bases and the V segment lost 5 bases, leaving 9 bases of the junction unmatched. This CDR3 is built from 17 residues. As DNA, the CDR3 is TGTGCCAGTAGTCTCCGCCGGGACAGGGGATTGAACACTGAAGCTTTCTTT. Its translation is CASSLRRDRGLNTEAFF.

V is TRBV2 and J is TRBJ2-5, with 10 bases aligning to TRBD1. Trimming cost V 9 bases and J 4 bases; bases outside gene matches: 2. The CDR3 consists of 12 residues. CDR1 is SNHLY and CDR2 is FYNNEI in the germline V gene. This CDR3 is CARRTGGETQYF. As DNA, the CDR3 is TGTGCCAGGAGGACAGGGGGAGAGACCCAGTACTTC.

J is TRBJ2-1 and V is TRBV10-1; TRBD1 agrees at 9 bases. Germline V lookup: CDR1 WNHNN, CDR2 SYGVQD (reference sequence). The CDR3 covers 15 residues. V was pared by 5 bases and J by 9 bases, with 11 bases of the junction left unmatched. CDR3 sequence: CASSPGTGSGTEQFF. CDR3 nucleotide sequence: TGCGCCAGCAGTCCCGGGACAGGGTCAGGGACTGAGCAGTTCTTC.

The chain employs TRBV6-1 and TRBJ1-1; 7 bases are a match to TRBD1. Germline V lookup: CDR1 MNHNS, CDR2 SASEGT. V shed 6 bases and J 1 base; nucleotides not matched to a gene: 5. This CDR3 is 14 amino acids long. Here the CDR3 reads CASRLTGSNTEAFF. The CDR3 nucleotides are TGTGCCAGCAGGTTGACAGGGTCGAACACTGAAGCTTTCTTT.

The chain uses TRBV10-3 and TRBJ2-7, with D unresolved. The V and J ends lost 0 bases and 5 bases respectively, with 14 bases between them. CDR1 is ENHRY, CDR2 SYGVKD, per germline. The CDR3 totals 15 residues. DNA of the CDR3: TGTGCCATCAGTGAGTCGCCAGGTATTTACCACGAGCAGTACTTC. Its translation is CAISESPGIYHEQYF.

The chain recombines TRBV7-3 with TRBJ1-1; possibly TRBD1 for D (6 bases). Per the germline V gene, CDR1 is SGHTA and CDR2 is FQGTGA. Trimming took 7 bases from V and 5 from J, leaving 23 bases between them. The CDR3 loop spans 16 amino acids. Here the CDR3 reads CASNRNRVGPATEAFF. In DNA, the CDR3 is TGTGCCAGCAACCGTAACAGGGTCGGGCCGGCGACTGAAGCTTTCTTT.

The rearrangement joins TRBV4-2 to TRBJ2-1; 7 bases align to TRBD2. Germline V gives CDR1 LGHNA, CDR2 YNFKEQ. This CDR3 spans 15 amino acids. Trimming at V came to 0 bases and at J to 5 bases, leaving 4 bases not matched to a gene. The CDR3 loop is CASSQDAGRHNEQFF. The CDR3 DNA follows: TGTGCCAGCAGCCAAGACGCCGGGAGGCACAATGAGCAGTTCTTC.

The rearrangement joins TRBV28 to TRBJ1-1; 9 positions agree with TRBD1. In germline, CDR1 is MDHEN, CDR2 SYDVKM. CDR3 length equals 15 residues. After removal of 4 bases from V and 8 bases from J, the junction contained 11 bases not matched to a gene. The chain's CDR3 is CASSSPLGTGTEAFF. The DNA of the CDR3 is TGTGCCAGCAGTTCCCCCCTGGGGACAGGGACCGAAGCTTTCTTT.

The chain couples TRBV29-1 to TRBJ2-5; TRBD2 aligns across 7 bases. Germline trimming cut 6 bases from V and 5 bases from J; bases unmatched to any gene: 12. The CDR3 covers 14 residues. Germline CDR1 SQVTM, CDR2 ANQGSEA. As DNA, the CDR3 is TGCAGCGTCATACCTAGCGGTGAGCTGGAGACCCAGTACTTC. Amino acid sequence: CSVIPSGELETQYF. Filled out from reference TRBV29-1 and TRBJ2-5, the complete variable domain reads SAVISQKPSRDICQRGTSLTIQCQVDSQVTMMFWYRQQPGQSLTLIATANQGSEATYESGFVIDKFPISRPNLTFSTLTVSNMSPEDSSIYLCSVIPSGELETQYFGPGTRLLVL.

The chain is built from TRBV27 and TRBJ2-1; 9 nucleotides agree with TRBD2. Germline V gene lookup returns CDR1 MNHEY and CDR2 SMNVEV (reference sequence). J lost 4 bases, V lost 2 bases, and 3 bases had no gene match. This CDR3 spans 15 amino acids. The CDR3 loop is CASSLGSGGYNEQFF. As DNA, the CDR3 is TGTGCCAGCAGTTTAGGCAGCGGGGGGTACAATGAGCAGTTCTTC.

Turning to this clone: The junction does not match germline at one end; this may be a read error. J is TRBJ2-5 and V is TRBV7-9; D uncertain. Germline values: CDR1 SEHNR, CDR2 FQNEAQ (reference sequence). The CDR3 loop spans 17 amino acids. The CDR3 protein is CSSSSETVAGPLETQYF. The CDR3 bases are TGTTCCAGCAGCTCCGAGACGGTCGCAGGTCCACTAGAGACCCAGTACTTC. The full variable domain, with the rest looked up from reference TRBV7-9 and TRBJ2-5, is DTGVSQNPRHKITKRGQNVTFRCDPISEHNRLYWYRQTLGQGPEFLTYFQNEAQLEKSRLLSDRFSAERPKGSFSTLEIQRTEQGDSAMYLCSSSSETVAGPLETQYFGPGTRLLVL.

Here the CDR3 reads CASSLGLAGRREQFF. The DNA for the CDR3 is TGTGCCAGCAGCTTAGGACTAGCCGGACGGAGGGAGCAGTTCTTC. This sequence joins TRBV7-9 and TRBJ2-1; TRBD2 aligns across 7 bases. Germline CDR1 and CDR2: SEHNR and FQNEAQ (reference sequence). After removal of 1 base from V and 10 bases from J, the junction contained 10 bases not matched to a gene. The CDR3 is 15 residues long.

The chain employs TRBV20-1 and TRBJ2-1, with no clear D. V gave up 2 bases and J gave up 7 bases, with 3 bases separating them. This CDR3 contains 10 residues. Germline V lookup: CDR1 DFQATT, CDR2 SNEGSKA (reference sequence). This CDR3 reads CSARTNEQFF. The CDR3 DNA reads as TGCAGTGCTAGAACTAATGAGCAGTTCTTC.

The V and J genes are TRBV9 and TRBJ2-2, with a possible D match to TRBD1 (5 bases). Germline V gene data show CDR1 as SGDLS and CDR2 as YYNGEE. This CDR3 is built from 15 residues. Trimming took 0 bases from V and 4 from J, leaving 10 bases between them. CDR3 nucleotide sequence: TGTGCCAGCAGCGTAGGACAGACTTTCACCGGGGAGCTGTTTTTT. Its translation is CASSVGQTFTGELFF.

V usage is TRBV27 and J usage is TRBJ1-1, with D perhaps matching TRBD1 (6 bases). V was trimmed by 6 bases and J by 2 bases, leaving 16 bases between them. Germline V lookup: CDR1 MNHEY, CDR2 SMNVEV (reference sequence). The CDR3 has 15 amino acids. As DNA, the CDR3 is TGTGCCAGCAGCTCATATTCCAGGGGTAACACTGAAGCTTTCTTT. This translates into CASSSYSRGNTEAFF.

This chain joins TRBV2 and TRBJ2-7, with 7 bases that match TRBD1. The CDR3 is 14 amino acids. Germline CDR1 and CDR2: SNHLY and FYNNEI. V gave up 9 bases and J gave up 0 bases; unmatched junction bases: 8. The CDR3 loop reads CASRFRGSSYEQYF. The CDR3, as DNA: TGTGCCAGTCGTTTCAGGGGGAGCTCCTACGAGCAGTACTTC.

This CDR3 reads CASSWAGGSYEQYF. DNA of the CDR3: TGTGCCAGCAGTTGGGCGGGAGGTTCCTACGAGCAGTACTTC. The rearrangement joins TRBV27 to TRBJ2-7; TRBD2 matches 8 bases. Trimming removed 4 bases from V and 1 base from J; junction bases left unmatched: 3. The CDR3 runs 14 residues. CDR1 and CDR2 (germline): MNHEY, SMNVEV (reference sequence).

This clone appeared a single time. V gene TRBV28 combines with J gene TRBJ1-4; D perhaps matches TRBD1 (6 bases). V was shortened by 4 bases and J by 2 bases, with 11 bases between the two germline ends. CDR3 length: 15 residues. CDR1 is MDHEN, CDR2 SYDVKM, per germline. The CDR3 DNA follows: TGTGCCAGCAGTTCTCCCCAGGGGACTAATGAAAAACTGTTTTTT. Its translation is CASSSPQGTNEKLFF.

The chain uses TRBV19 and TRBJ1-1; 9 bases match TRBD1. Germline V gives CDR1 LNHDA, CDR2 SQIVND (reference sequence). The CDR3 totals 17 residues. The V and J ends lost 4 bases and 0 bases, in that order; junction bases with no gene match: 9. DNA for the CDR3: TGTGCCAGTAGTACTTACACTGGGGACAGGGTGAACACTGAAGCTTTCTTT. Its translation: CASSTYTGDRVNTEAFF.

This chain links TRBV28 with TRBJ2-4, with a weak D call TRBD2 (5 bases). The length of the CDR3 is 14 residues. Germline V lookup: CDR1 MDHEN, CDR2 SYDVKM. Trimming took 10 bases from V and 6 from J, leaving 19 bases between them. CDR3 amino acids: CATSRGKVGNIQYF. The CDR3 DNA follows: TGTGCCACCTCCCGAGGGAAAGTGGGAAACATTCAGTACTTC.

This chain connects TRBV5-3 to TRBJ1-2, with 11 nucleotides matching TRBD1. TRBV5-3 falls under the ORF class, with uncertain function. V lost 4 bases to trimming and J lost 4 bases; unmatched junction nucleotides: 6. The CDR3 sequence is 15 residues long. CDR3 sequence: CARSPGQGGGYGYTF. CDR3 bases: TGTGCCAGAAGCCCGGGACAGGGGGGAGGCTATGGCTACACCTTC.

The rearrangement uses TRBV5-1 and TRBJ2-1; 7 bases map to TRBD2. V dropped 3 bases and J dropped 7; count of bases not matched to a gene: 16. Germline V lookup: CDR1 SGHRS, CDR2 YFSETQ. CDR3 length: 17 residues. The CDR3 DNA reads TGCGCCAGCAGCTGGCCTAGCCTAGCGGACTTCCTTAATGAGCAGTTCTTC. Its translation: CASSWPSLADFLNEQFF.

The CDR3 nucleotides are TGTGCCAGCAGTTACTCATCAGGGTTCGGGGAGCTGTTTTTT. Translation: CASSYSSGFGELFF. The chain uses TRBV6-5 and TRBJ2-2; maybe TRBD1 (5 bases). CDR1 MNHEY and CDR2 SVGAGI come from the germline V gene. V lost 0 bases, J lost 7 bases, and 9 bases lay in between. There are 14 residues in the CDR3.

V is TRBV10-3 and J is TRBJ2-2, with D maybe TRBD2 (5 bases). The V and J ends lost 7 bases and 8 bases respectively, with 5 bases between them. This CDR3 comprises 10 residues. Per germline, CDR1 ENHRY and CDR2 SYGVKD. The CDR3 DNA is TGTGCCATCACGGGAGGGGAGCTGTTTTTT. Residues: CAITGGELFF.